Below are 19 T cell receptor beta chains sequenced from a single sample in a study of T cell changes during pregnancy in multiple sclerosis. Sequenced by immunoSEQ multiplex PCR; TCRdb stores in-frame clones only, minus some. The repertoire holds 61,000 or so clones, with around 93% as singletons. This specimen consisted of CD4+ T cells from peripheral blood mononuclear cells, obtained before pregnancy. These receptors originate from a female donor with multiple sclerosis, enrolled in a pregnancy study.

This chain links TRBV5-6 with TRBJ2-5; D may be TRBD1 (6 bases). With 1 base removed from V and 2 bases from J, the gap between germline ends came to 12 bases. Looked up from germline, CDR1 is SGHDT and CDR2 is YYEEEE. The CDR3 covers 15 residues. CDR3 coding DNA: TGTGCCAGCAGCTTGAGACGGACAGCTCAAGAGACCCAGTACTTC. It codes for CASSLRRTAQETQYF.

This chain uses TRBV7-9 with TRBJ2-1; tentative D call: TRBD2 (6 bases). The V end lost 8 bases, the J end lost 6 bases, and 14 bases lay between the germline ends. The germline V gene encodes CDR1 SEHNR and CDR2 FQNEAQ (reference sequence). The CDR3 runs 13 residues. CDR3 in amino acids: CASCGEGSNEQFF. CDR3 bases: TGTGCCAGCTGCGGGGAAGGGTCCAATGAGCAGTTCTTC.

The chain couples TRBV7-9 to TRBJ1-1; D ambiguous. The CDR3 sequence is 14 residues long. From germline, CDR1 is SEHNR and CDR2 FQNEAQ (reference sequence). The V and J ends lost 3 bases and 1 base respectively, with 9 bases between them. The CDR3, as DNA: TGTGCCAGCAGCTTCAGCGGCGGGAACACTGAAGCTTTCTTT. Protein: CASSFSGGNTEAFF.

This clone was seen a single time. J is TRBJ1-2 and V is TRBV6-5; TRBD1 matches 10 bases. Germline CDR1 is MNHEY and CDR2 is SVGAGI. The length of the CDR3 is 15 residues. V shed 6 bases and J 8 bases; nucleotides not matched to a gene: 12. CDR3 bases: TGTGCCAGCAGGGGTCTGGAGACAGGGGGCAGGGGCTACACCTTC. Translation gives CASRGLETGGRGYTF.

In DNA, the CDR3 is TGTGCCAGCAGCGGACAGCGCGACTCTGCCCGAAGCTCCTACAATGAGCAGTTCTTC. Protein: CASSGQRDSARSSYNEQFF. The chain joins TRBV11-3 to TRBJ2-1, with TRBD1 as a possible D gene (6 bases). Germline CDR1 reads SGHNT; CDR2 reads YENEEA. The CDR3 runs to 19 residues. The V end lost 5 bases, the J end lost 0 bases, and 23 bases lay between the germline ends.

The chain carries TRBV7-2 and TRBJ1-1; D is unclear. V dropped 3 bases and J dropped 1 base, with 6 bases sitting between them. Germline CDR1 is SGHTA and CDR2 is FQGNSA. The CDR3 has 13 residues. CDR3 loop: CASSFVANTEAFF. CDR3 DNA: TGTGCCAGCAGCTTTGTGGCGAACACTGAAGCTTTCTTT.

V and J are TRBV7-2 and TRBJ2-6; tentative D call: TRBD2 (5 bases). The CDR3 runs 16 residues. Germline V gene lookup returns CDR1 SGHTA and CDR2 FQGNSA. V was cut by 3 bases and J by 4 bases, with 13 bases left in between. CDR3 amino acids: CASSFWRVGGANVLTF. For the CDR3, the DNA is TGTGCCAGCAGCTTCTGGCGGGTAGGAGGGGCCAACGTCCTGACTTTC. Full variable domain (remainder filled in from reference TRBV7-2 and TRBJ2-6): GAGVSQSPSNKVTEKGKDVELRCDPISGHTALYWYRQSLGQGLEFLIYFQGNSAPDKSGLPSDRFSAERTGGSVSTLTIQRTQQEDSAVYLCASSFWRVGGANVLTFGAGSRLTVL.

V gene TRBV28 combines with J gene TRBJ1-1, with 8 bases matching TRBD1. In germline, CDR1 is MDHEN, CDR2 SYDVKM. V trimming: 7 bases; J trimming: 5 bases; junction bases outside the gene matches: 15. This CDR3 region has 16 residues. CDR3 protein: CASTWGTGTVTTEAFF. The CDR3 DNA follows: TGTGCCAGCACCTGGGGGACAGGCACTGTTACGACTGAAGCTTTCTTT.

The chain is built from TRBV19 and TRBJ1-2, with 8 nucleotides matching TRBD1. Germline V lookup: CDR1 LNHDA, CDR2 SQIVND (reference sequence). The CDR3 is 14 amino acids. V lost 5 bases and J lost 1; bases outside the gene matches: 3. Written as DNA, the CDR3 is TGTGCCAGTAGTCCAGGGGGCGATAACTATGGCTACACCTTC. It specifies CASSPGGDNYGYTF.

The rearrangement joins TRBV19 to TRBJ1-2; D is perhaps TRBD1 (5 bases). Trimming stripped 5 bases from V and 5 bases from J, with 12 bases between. The CDR3 is made up of 13 amino acids. CDR1 and CDR2 from the germline V gene are LNHDA and SQIVND (reference sequence). For the CDR3, the DNA is TGTGCCAGTAGTCGGGGGGTCTGGTATGGCTACACCTTC. It encodes CASSRGVWYGYTF.

The chain combines TRBV6-1 with TRBJ1-1; 9 nucleotides match TRBD1. The V gene end was trimmed by 6 bases and the J gene end by 1 base; junction bases not matched to a gene: 0. Germline V gives CDR1 MNHNS, CDR2 SASEGT. The CDR3 covers 13 residues. The CDR3 sequence: CASRTGGNTEAFF. The CDR3 DNA is TGTGCCAGCAGGACAGGGGGGAACACTGAAGCTTTCTTT.

This chain connects TRBV6-6 to TRBJ2-1; D gene unclear. Trimming shortened V by 3 bases and J by 7 bases, and 7 bases separated the two germline ends. CDR3 size: 12 residues. Per the germline V gene, CDR1 is MNHNY and CDR2 is SVGAGI (reference sequence). The CDR3 reads CASSYGVNEQFF. The CDR3, as DNA: TGTGCCAGCAGTTATGGAGTAAATGAGCAGTTCTTC.

This chain uses TRBV27 with TRBJ2-2, with D unclear. The CDR3 covers 12 residues. From germline, CDR1 is MNHEY and CDR2 SMNVEV (reference sequence). V was trimmed by 3 bases and J by 7 bases, leaving 6 bases between them. CDR3 sequence: CASSFFGGELFF. As DNA, the CDR3 is TGTGCCAGCAGTTTCTTCGGCGGGGAGCTGTTTTTT.

The chain joins TRBV7-9 to TRBJ2-7; 10 bases are a match to TRBD1. With V trimmed by 5 bases and J by 2 bases, 6 bases remained unmatched. CDR3 size: 15 residues. Germline values: CDR1 SEHNR, CDR2 FQNEAQ (reference sequence). CDR3 in DNA: TGTGCCAGCAGCCTCGGACAGGGGGGAACCTACGAGCAGTACTTC. It codes for CASSLGQGGTYEQYF.

The V call is TRBV15, the J call TRBJ2-1; 8 nucleotides align to TRBD1. V lost 5 bases, J lost 9 bases, and 15 bases stayed unmatched. This CDR3 comprises 16 residues. CDR1 and CDR2 (germline): LNHNV, YYDKDF (reference sequence). The CDR3 region has the DNA TGTGCCACCAGCCCAAGGGGAGGACAGGGTAAAGGTGAGCAGTTCTTC. Residues: CATSPRGGQGKGEQFF.

The rearrangement links TRBV28 to TRBJ2-3; the match to TRBD2 covers 10 bases. Germline V gene lookup returns CDR1 MDHEN and CDR2 SYDVKM. J gave up 2 bases and V 5 bases, and 7 bases lay outside the gene matches. The CDR3 contains 16 residues. The CDR3 DNA reads as TGTGCCAGCAGTCCAACAGGACTAGCGGACACAGATACGCAGTATTTT. Amino acid sequence: CASSPTGLADTDTQYF.

The rearrangement links TRBV19 to TRBJ2-3, with 8 nucleotides matching TRBD2. This CDR3 region has 15 residues. Germline values: CDR1 LNHDA, CDR2 SQIVND (reference sequence). Germline trimming cut 5 bases from V and 4 bases from J; bases unmatched to any gene: 8. In DNA, the CDR3 is TGTGCCAGTAGTTTACGGGAGGGCCAGGCAGATACGCAGTATTTT. This gives the protein CASSLREGQADTQYF.

The CDR3 is CASSLGGSTDTQYF. DNA for the CDR3: TGCGCCAGCAGCTTGGGAGGGAGTACAGATACGCAGTATTTT. The chain couples TRBV5-1 to TRBJ2-3, with D possibly TRBD2 on 5 matching bases. Deletions cut 0 bases from V and 3 bases from J, with 8 bases between. Germline CDR1 and CDR2: SGHRS and YFSETQ. The CDR3 is 14 amino acids.

The chain employs TRBV20-1 and TRBJ1-2; D may be TRBD1 (6 bases). This CDR3 comprises 11 residues. V was clipped by 4 bases and J by 4 bases, with 7 bases between them. Germline V lookup: CDR1 DFQATT, CDR2 SNEGSKA (reference sequence). The CDR3 sequence is CSANRVYGYTF. The CDR3 DNA reads as TGCAGTGCTAACAGGGTCTATGGCTACACCTTC.